A single sample gave rise to the 17 T cell receptor beta chains below, sequenced in a study of T-cell memory formation after mild COVID-19. TCRdb reprocessed the 5' RACE reads via MiXCR and lists one record per CDR3 protein. Altogether roughly 130,000 distinct CDR3 sequences are present, approximately 15% being singletons, with the ten largest covering 5.2%. The sample taken for sequencing was PBMCs or a T cell subset sorted from them (not recorded which). The receptors were sampled from a man aged 18 to 35 who had mild COVID-19 (a few samples of this study predate the infection). Cell type and time point are not known.

This clonotype was counted only a few times. This rearrangement joins TRBV20-1 to TRBJ2-2; D unclear. Germline V gene sequence: CDR1 DFQATT, CDR2 SNEGSKA (reference sequence). The CDR3 sequence is 14 residues long. Trimming took off 5 bases at V and 0 bases at J, with 10 bases between the two ends. The CDR3 DNA reads as TGCAGTGCTGCATCAGGCGCGAACACCGGGGAGCTGTTTTTT. Residues: CSAASGANTGELFF.

The table lists this clonotype with a few counts. The chain joins TRBV5-1 to TRBJ2-5, with 9 bases identical to TRBD1. In germline, CDR1 is SGHRS, CDR2 YFSETQ. The CDR3 is 14 amino acids. V dropped 3 bases and J dropped 5; count of bases not matched to a gene: 5. CDR3 DNA sequence: TGCGCCAGCAGCTGGGACAGGGCAGGGGAGACCCAGTACTTC. Translated, it gives CASSWDRAGETQYF.

The table lists this clonotype with a few counts. The CDR3 nucleotides read TGTGCCAGCATCCCGGGAACTGGTGCCTACAATGAGCAGTTCTTC. It translates to CASIPGTGAYNEQFF. The rearrangement joins TRBV7-2 to TRBJ2-1; tentative D call: TRBD2 (5 bases). V was pared by 7 bases and J by 2 bases, with 15 bases between. CDR1 and CDR2 (germline): SGHTA, FQGNSA. The CDR3 sequence is 15 residues long.

The sample holds a few counts of this clonotype. The gene calls are TRBV19 and TRBJ2-4; perhaps TRBD2 as D (6 bases). The CDR3 length is 14 residues. The germline gives CDR1 LNHDA, CDR2 SQIVND (reference sequence). V lost 5 bases and J 10 bases, leaving 18 bases between the germline ends. This chain's CDR3 is CASSSKTRAGIQYF. The CDR3, as DNA: TGTGCCAGTAGTTCCAAGACTAGGGCGGGAATTCAGTACTTC.

The rearrangement uses TRBV12-3 or TRBV12-4 and TRBJ1-3; no definite D call. The ends were cut back, 10 bases at V and 4 bases at J, with 11 bases in the middle. The CDR3 is 12 residues long. This chain's CDR3 is CANQRVGNTIYF. CDR3 bases: TGTGCCAACCAGAGAGTGGGAAACACCATATATTTT.

The sample holds a few counts of this clonotype. The chain couples TRBV12-3 or TRBV12-4 to TRBJ2-5; tentatively, D is TRBD1 or TRBD2 (5 bases each). Trimming shortened V by 7 bases and J by 3 bases, and 12 bases separated the two germline ends. This CDR3 contains 13 residues. DNA of the CDR3: TGTGCCAGCACGCCGGGGCTAGAAGAGACCCAGTACTTC. Translated: CASTPGLEETQYF.

In its sample, this clonotype was seen a few times. The chain recombines TRBV12-3 or TRBV12-4 with TRBJ2-3; 9 bases fit TRBD2. This CDR3 contains 15 residues. J gave up 1 base and V 4 bases, and 3 bases lay outside the gene matches. The CDR3 DNA follows: TGTGCCAGCAGTTCAGTAGCGGGGGGCACAGATACGCAGTATTTT. Translated: CASSSVAGGTDTQYF.

The CDR3 reads CASSSEVGAHEQYF. CDR3 nucleotide sequence: TGTGCCAGCAGTTCGGAGGTGGGCGCCCACGAGCAGTACTTC. The chain carries TRBV12-3 or TRBV12-4 and TRBJ2-7, with D tentatively TRBD2 (5 bases). V lost 4 bases to trimming and J lost 5 bases, with 15 bases between them. CDR3 size: 14 residues.

This chain connects TRBV5-6 to TRBJ2-5; TRBD2 matches 7 bases. CDR3 length: 16 residues. The germline gives CDR1 SGHDT, CDR2 YYEEEE. With V trimmed by 6 bases and J by 4 bases, 15 bases remained unmatched. CDR3 in DNA: TGTGCCAGCACCCCAAGTGGACTAGGGGTAGGAGAGACCCAGTACTTC. It encodes CASTPSGLGVGETQYF.

CDR3 loop: CASSPVDTGELFF. The CDR3 bases are TGTGCCAGCTCACCTGTGGACACCGGGGAGCTGTTTTTT. The V gene is TRBV18, the J gene TRBJ2-2; no definite D call. Trimming removed 3 bases from V and 3 bases from J, with 5 bases in between. Germline loops: CDR1 KGHSH, CDR2 LQKENI. This CDR3 contains 13 residues.

This clonotype was recorded a few times. The chain recombines TRBV11-2 with TRBJ2-3; tentative D call: TRBD2 (5 bases). CDR3 length equals 16 residues. The V end lost 2 bases, the J end lost 2 bases, and 14 bases lay between the germline ends. Germline-derived CDR1 and CDR2 are SGHAT and FQNNGV. The chain's CDR3 is CASSLRARGNTDTQYF. The CDR3 bases are TGTGCCAGCAGCTTAAGGGCGCGAGGGAACACAGATACGCAGTATTTT.

For this clonotype: At one of its ends the junction is not consistent with the germline gene, which may arise from a read error. The J gene is TRBJ1-1, the V gene TRBV6-5; D is unclear. CDR1 is MNHEY, CDR2 SVGAGI, per germline. The CDR3 loop spans 15 amino acids. The DNA of the CDR3 is TGTGCCAGCAGTTACCAACTGGGGATGAACACTGAAGCTTTATTT. This gives the protein CASSYQLGMNTEALF.

This clonotype showed up just a few times. V gene TRBV12-3 or TRBV12-4 combines with J gene TRBJ1-6; D unresolved. This CDR3 region has 15 residues. V dropped 7 bases and J dropped 9 bases, with 19 bases sitting between them. The CDR3 region is CASTPSSERRSPLHF. CDR3 DNA sequence: TGTGCCAGCACCCCCTCCAGCGAGCGCCGTTCACCCCTCCACTTT.

The rearrangement joins TRBV4-3 to TRBJ1-5; 8 nucleotides align to TRBD1. This CDR3 contains 19 residues. J lost 2 bases, V lost 3 bases, and 15 bases had no gene match. Germline assignment: CDR1 LGHNA and CDR2 YSLEER. The CDR3 spells CASSQARGAGGACNQPQHF. CDR3 DNA: TGCGCCAGCAGCCAGGCAAGAGGTGCAGGGGGCGCCTGCAATCAGCCCCAGCATTTT.

The chain employs TRBV5-1 and TRBJ1-1; TRBD1 might be the D (6 bases). From germline, CDR1 is SGHRS and CDR2 YFSETQ. With 4 bases removed from V and 2 bases from J, the gap between germline ends came to 18 bases. CDR3 size: 16 residues. CDR3 region: CASSQGSSQGNTEAFF. CDR3 DNA: TGCGCCAGCAGCCAGGGGTCCTCCCAAGGAAACACTGAAGCTTTCTTT. The full variable domain, in which reference TRBV5-1 and TRBJ1-1 provide the parts outside the CDR3, is KAGVTQTPRYLIKTRGQQVTLSCSPISGHRSVSWYQQTPGQGLQFLFEYFSETQRNKGNFPGRFSGRQFSNSRSEMNVSTLELGDSALYLCASSQGSSQGNTEAFFGQGTRLTVV.

This clonotype was counted at least ten times. This chain links TRBV6-5 with TRBJ2-5; 8 bases fit TRBD2. Trimming removed 6 bases from V and 1 base from J; junction bases left unmatched: 7. Germline V gene lookup returns CDR1 MNHEY and CDR2 SVGAGI. The CDR3 is 15 residues long. This chain's CDR3 is CASRLSGTSQETQYF. The CDR3, as DNA: TGTGCCAGCAGATTGTCCGGGACTAGCCAAGAGACCCAGTACTTC.

This clonotype has just a few counts. This chain connects TRBV6-6 to TRBJ2-7; tentatively, D is TRBD1 (6 bases). CDR1 MNHNY and CDR2 SVGAGI come from the germline V gene (reference sequence). The CDR3 consists of 12 residues. The germline V and J ends were trimmed by 6 bases and 7 bases, with 13 bases remaining between them. This chain's CDR3 is CASSRTVEEQYF. CDR3 nucleotide sequence: TGTGCCAGCAGCCGGACAGTCGAAGAGCAGTACTTC.